Below, one T cell receptor beta chain is given with its context. The target antigen is unknown. CDR1 SQVTM and CDR2 ANQGSEA come from the germline V gene. The CDR3 sequence is 14 residues long. Trimming removed 2 bases from V and 6 bases from J; junction bases left unmatched: 9. Sequencing was performed with immunoSEQ multiplex PCR; in TCRdb, only in-frame clones are kept and a portion is missing. The sample lists some 150,000 clones; around 92% were seen once. The data belong to a study of T cell responses to AZD1222 COVID-19 vaccine. Analysis merged second doses at about 4 or about 12 weeks. Study-wide findings and caveats: Clonal diversity may have been underestimated, and the donors were mostly white British, with more females than males.

This chain connects TRBV29-1 to TRBJ1-2; 7 nucleotides agree with TRBD1. The material sequenced was peripheral blood, taken 28 days after the second AZD1222 dose. This receptor was obtained from an adult who received the AZD1222 COVID-19 vaccine. This CDR3 is CSVETTQGTNGYTF. CDR3 bases: TGCAGCGTTGAAACCACACAGGGGACGAATGGCTACACCTTC.